The T cell receptor (beta chain) under discussion was sequenced for a study of cytotoxic CD8 clonotypes in ibrutinib-treated CLL. Concerning this clone itself: The same CDR3 arises from other DNA sequences in this sample as well.

The assay was immunoSEQ multiplex PCR, and TCRdb's table has in-frame clones only and misses some. The sample consists of tens of thousands of clones, around 84% of them appearing once. The source material was PBMCs, sampled before ibrutinib treatment. This receptor was obtained from a human donor with chronic lymphocytic leukemia.

The CDR3 here is CSALYNEQFF. CDR3 sequence (DNA): TGCAGTGCTCTTTACAATGAGCAGTTCTTC. The V and J genes are TRBV20-1 and TRBJ2-1, with no clear D. The CDR3 extends over 10 amino acids. V shed 5 bases and J shed 4 bases, with 3 bases lying between them. Germline CDR1 is DFQATT and CDR2 is SNEGSKA (reference sequence).